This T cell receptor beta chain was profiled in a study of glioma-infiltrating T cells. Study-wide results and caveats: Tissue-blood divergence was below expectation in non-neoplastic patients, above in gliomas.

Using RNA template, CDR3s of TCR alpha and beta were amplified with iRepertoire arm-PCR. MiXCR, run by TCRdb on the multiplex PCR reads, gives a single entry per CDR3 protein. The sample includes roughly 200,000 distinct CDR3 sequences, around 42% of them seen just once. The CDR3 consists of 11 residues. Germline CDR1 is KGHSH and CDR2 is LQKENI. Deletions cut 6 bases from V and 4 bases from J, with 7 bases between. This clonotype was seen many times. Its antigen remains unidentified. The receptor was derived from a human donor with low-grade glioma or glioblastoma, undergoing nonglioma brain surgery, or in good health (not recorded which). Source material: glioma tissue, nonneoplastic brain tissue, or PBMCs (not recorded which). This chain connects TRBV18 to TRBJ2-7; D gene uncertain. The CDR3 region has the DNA TGTGCCAGCTCTCCTGATTACGAGCAGTACTTC. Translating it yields CASSPDYEQYF.